One sample yielded the 14 T cell receptor beta chains listed below, sequenced in a study of cytomegalovirus exposure and HLA in healthy donors. The protocol was immunoSEQ multiplex PCR, while the TCRdb copy is restricted to in-frame clones and leaves out a portion. The sample lists approximately 62,000 clones, 92% occurring once. Input material: PBMCs. Receptors originate from a woman between 18 and 29 years old in good health and CMV-seronegative.

This rearrangement joins TRBV6-5 to TRBJ2-7; no reliable D call. The CDR3 runs 13 residues. CDR1 and CDR2 from the germline V gene are MNHEY and SVGAGI. V was shortened by 6 bases and J by 7 bases, with 16 bases between the two germline ends. CDR3 nucleotides: TGTGCCAGCAGCCCTTCCGTATGGAGTGAGCAGTACTTC. It codes for CASSPSVWSEQYF.

The rearrangement joins TRBV4-3 to TRBJ1-2, with D hard to call. Trimming removed 0 bases from V and 4 bases from J, with 21 bases in between. Germline-derived CDR1 and CDR2 are LGHNA and YSLEER. This CDR3 has 18 residues. The CDR3 sequence: CASSQDQGPGEDSYGYTF. The CDR3 coding sequence is TGCGCCAGCAGCCAAGATCAAGGGCCCGGGGAGGATAGCTATGGCTACACCTTC.

V and J are TRBV5-1 and TRBJ1-5, with D perhaps matching TRBD1 (5 bases). The V end was cut by 4 bases, the J end by 5 bases, with 10 bases between. Germline-derived CDR1 and CDR2 are SGHRS and YFSETQ. This CDR3 region has 13 residues. The DNA for the CDR3 is TGCGCCAGCAGCATAGGGGCCCATCAGCCCCAGCATTTT. Its translation: CASSIGAHQPQHF.

The V call is TRBV27, the J call TRBJ2-4, with D tentatively TRBD2 (5 bases). The V gene's germline CDR1 is MNHEY and CDR2 SMNVEV (reference sequence). Trimming took off 3 bases at V and 0 bases at J, with 12 bases between the two ends. The CDR3 totals 16 residues. CDR3 in DNA: TGTGCCAGCAGTTTCCAGCGGAAGTTAGCCAAAAACATTCAGTACTTC. Translated, it gives CASSFQRKLAKNIQYF.

CDR3 amino acids: CASSFSGDTDTQYF. As DNA, the CDR3 is TGTGCCAGCAGCTTCTCGGGGGACACAGATACGCAGTATTTT. J is TRBJ2-3 and V is TRBV5-4; tentative D call: TRBD2 (6 bases). Trimming stripped 2 bases from V and 2 bases from J, with 9 bases between. Per the germline V gene, CDR1 is SGHNT and CDR2 is YYREEE (reference sequence). The CDR3 is 14 residues long.

The table lists this clone with many counts. The gene calls are TRBV6-4 and TRBJ2-3; 7 bases are shared with TRBD2. Germline V lookup: CDR1 MRHNA, CDR2 SNTAGT. The CDR3 is 15 residues long. V was clipped by 2 bases and J by 2 bases; unmatched bases: 4. CDR3 DNA: TGTGCCAGCAGTGACGAGGCGGGAGCCACAGATACGCAGTATTTT. It specifies CASSDEAGATDTQYF.

This chain links TRBV18 with TRBJ2-1; 10 nucleotides agree with TRBD2. V trimming: 1 base; J trimming: 0 bases; junction bases outside the gene matches: 6. Looked up from germline, CDR1 is KGHSH and CDR2 is LQKENI. The CDR3 is 18 residues long. CDR3 loop: CASSPQVAGGTSYNEQFF. In DNA form, the CDR3 reads TGTGCCAGCTCACCACAGGTAGCGGGGGGAACCTCCTACAATGAGCAGTTCTTC.

The V call is TRBV30, the J call TRBJ2-2; D might be TRBD2 (6 bases). This CDR3 is built from 13 residues. Germline V lookup: CDR1 GTSNPN, CDR2 SVGIG (reference sequence). V was cut by 8 bases and J by 6 bases, with 16 bases left in between. CDR3 sequence reads: CAGSTGEAGELFF. DNA for the CDR3: TGTGCCGGAAGCACCGGGGAGGCCGGGGAGCTGTTTTTT.

The V call is TRBV7-6, the J call TRBJ1-4; the D is unclear. V was cut by 1 base and J by 9 bases, with 9 bases left in between. The germline gives CDR1 SGHVS, CDR2 FNYEAQ. The CDR3 length is 13 residues. The CDR3 DNA reads as TGTGCCAGCAGCTTAGAAAACAATCAAAAACTGTTTTTT. This gives the protein CASSLENNQKLFF.

V is TRBV5-1 and J is TRBJ1-4, with 7 bases lining up with TRBD1. The V segment lost 4 bases and the J segment 7 bases; nucleotides outside the gene matches: 10. Germline values: CDR1 SGHRS, CDR2 YFSETQ. The CDR3 spans 15 residues. The CDR3 sequence: CASSRDSLRGEKLFF. Written as DNA, the CDR3 is TGCGCCAGCAGCAGGGACAGTTTGCGGGGTGAAAAACTGTTTTTT.

This clone has only one observation. The genes are TRBV19 and TRBJ1-4, with 9 bases that match TRBD1. This CDR3 contains 15 residues. CDR1 and CDR2 (germline): LNHDA, SQIVND (reference sequence). V was clipped by 6 bases and J by 5 bases; unmatched bases: 7. This CDR3 reads CASSPSGTGNEKLFF. The CDR3 DNA reads TGTGCCAGTAGCCCCTCCGGGACAGGGAATGAAAAACTGTTTTTT.

CDR3 protein: CASSSGTATTNEKLFF. Written as DNA, the CDR3 is TGTGCCAGCAGCTCCGGGACAGCCACAACTAATGAAAAACTGTTTTTT. The rearrangement uses TRBV11-3 and TRBJ1-4; TRBD1 aligns across 7 bases. This CDR3 has 16 residues. The V gene's germline CDR1 is SGHNT and CDR2 YENEEA. Germline trimming cut 4 bases from V and 0 bases from J; bases unmatched to any gene: 5.

This chain links TRBV9 with TRBJ2-1; maybe TRBD2 (6 bases). Germline V gives CDR1 SGDLS, CDR2 YYNGEE. The CDR3 has 16 residues. Trimming pared 3 bases from V and 2 bases from J, leaving 15 bases between. CDR3 amino acids: CASSGLTSRAYNEQFF. DNA of the CDR3: TGTGCCAGCAGCGGACTAACTAGCAGGGCCTACAATGAGCAGTTCTTC.

The chain joins TRBV18 to TRBJ1-1; D remains unclear. Germline loops: CDR1 KGHSH, CDR2 LQKENI. The CDR3 contains 13 residues. The ends were cut back, 5 bases at V and 5 bases at J, with 12 bases in the middle. In DNA form, the CDR3 reads TGTGCCAGCTCATCAGCGCCGGGGACTGAAGCTTTCTTT. The encoded protein is CASSSAPGTEAFF.